This T cell receptor beta chain is from a study of blood T cell repertoires in COVID-19. About the study: Acute-phase and convalescent COVID-19 samples originated in the United States, Italy and Spain. Nucleic acid was either cDNA or gDNA, and it came from T cells, B-cell-depleted T cells, or PBMCs.

Germline CDR1 and CDR2: LGHNA and YNFKEQ. With V trimmed by 5 bases and J by 6 bases, 9 bases remained unmatched. This CDR3 contains 15 residues. Study processing details: Amplification of reference gene primers was used by the study to estimate nucleated cell counts. Using immunoSEQ multiplex PCR, the repertoire was profiled, and TCRdb retains in-frame clones only, with some absent. That table supplies the V and J calls and clone size; D and trimming were determined from the DNA. The table records 61,000 or so clones, 79% of them present only once. The sequenced sample was peripheral blood. The TCR sequence derives from a woman aged 70-85 years with acute or convalescent COVID-19. The gene calls are TRBV4-2 and TRBJ2-7; 11 bases match TRBD2. The CDR3 spells CASSGSGGALPEQYF. Written as DNA, the CDR3 is TGTGCCAGCAGCGGTAGCGGGGGGGCCTTGCCCGAGCAGTACTTC.